This record covers a single T cell receptor (beta chain). Which antigen it targets is not known. The input lacks base qualities; no much larger clone sits a single base away. This sample stems from a study of blood T cells in healthy people across ages (dated by TCRdb to the mid-2010s). Background on the whole study: In model experiments, roughly one uniquely barcoded TCR beta cDNA molecule per two T cells was captured by template switching. The study measured age-related changes in TCR beta repertoire diversity using deep sequencing normalized with unique cDNA molecular identifiers. Donors were grouped into four age groups: young (average approximately 16 years), middle-aged (39), aged (about 59) and long-lived (approximately 78). To avoid experimental bias, donors of different ages were distributed randomly across sequencing lanes. Using the same blood draw, the study looked at two additional independent replicas of 1 million unique cDNA reads for two donors, one aged 18 to 29 and the other aged 80 or older.

Study-level results and caveats: Estimates of total diversity from one million sequenced T cells were regarded as lower bounds and underestimates. Compared with the aged group, the long-lived group had more naive CD4+ T cells, fewer expanded clones and increased TCR diversity, a pattern suggesting age selection. Observed TCR beta diversity per million T cells fell roughly linearly with age, and a significant reduction was already apparent by age around 44. There was a strong correlation between observed TCR beta diversity and the percentage of naive T cells measured by flow cytometry. Because donor CMV infection status was unknown, age-related changes in expanded clonotypes were potentially confounded. Since profiling was done on bulk unsorted PBMCs, naive and antigen-experienced compartments could not be conclusively compared.

Receptors were amplified or captured by 5' RACE. Sequencer: Illumina HiSeq 2500. The second PCR ran for about 7 to 11 cycles and used a J-beta primer mix along with a sample-barcoded 5' primer. Each TCR beta cDNA molecule received a unique molecular identifier from a template-switch 5' adaptor carrying 12 random nucleotides. Each sample yielded at least 2.5 million CDR3-containing paired-end reads. All of the RNA was converted into first-strand cDNA using the Mint cDNA synthesis kit, with a TRBC-specific oligonucleotide serving as the primer. Following uracil-DNA glycosylase treatment, all cDNA underwent a first 18-cycle PCR with the universal primers M1SS and BC2_uni_R. Concerning the study's data processing: For normalization, 1 million high-quality reads, each with a distinct molecular identifier, were randomly selected from each sample. Instead of being binned into consensus sequences, reads that shared molecular identifiers were thrown out. MiTCR, with a Q25 quality threshold and the strictest error-elimination algorithm, was used for CDR3 identification, clonotype clustering and error correction. A nonparametric unseen species model with Euler transformation was used to estimate a lower bound on total TCR beta diversity. TCRdb passed the public sequencing reads through fastp at Q25 and MiXCR, retaining productive beta sequences. Here each entry gathers all rows of one CDR3 protein and keeps the most common genes and DNA. V and J calls and clone size were set by TCRdb, not the authors. The sample has fewer than 2,000,000 distinct CDR3 sequences on record, about 32% of them singletons. Of the sample, roughly 10% is held by the ten largest clones.

Donors were about 36 systemically healthy Caucasian individuals from Russia aged about 6 to 100 years. Around 10 milliliters of peripheral blood were collected from each donor into EDTA-treated Vacutainer tubes. Ficoll-Paque density-gradient centrifugation was used to isolate PBMCs, with at least 6.5 million per sample. Trizol reagent was used to extract total RNA from the PBMCs, yielding at least 6 micrograms per sample. The percentages of naive CD45RAhigh/CD27high T cells were determined by flow cytometry on a PBMC aliquot from every donor. Material: blood. The receptor comes from a woman under 40 in good health.

The DNA sequence follows: TGTGCCAGCAGCCAAGAGGTGGGACAGGGATCTGGCTACACCTTC. It translates as CASSQEVGQGSGYTF. The chain is assembled from TRBV4-2 and TRBJ1-2; a stretch of 9 junction bases matches TRBD1. CDR1 is given as LGHNA and CDR2 as YNFKEQ, both from the germline V gene. The CDR3 covers 15 residues, taking in both the cysteine and the phenylalanine. Only the CDR3 region is kept as DNA, spanning 45 bases read in frame from base 1. The germline V and J ends show losses of 0 bases and 7 bases respectively, and no gene match explains 6 bases of the junction.